This TCR beta chain is drawn from a study of technical replicates of blood from a few donors. Germline V gene lookup returns CDR1 LNHDA and CDR2 SQIVND (reference sequence). V was shortened by 3 bases and J by 4 bases, with 10 bases between the two germline ends. The CDR3 runs to 13 residues. Measured with immunoSEQ multiplex PCR; TCRdb has only the in-frame clones, and not every one. Of tens of thousands of clones in the sample, 95% to 97% are singletons; the top ten hold about 0.39%. This clonotype originated in a human donor in good health. The sequencing input was T cells isolated from PBMCs. The V call is TRBV19, the J call TRBJ2-7; D unresolved. Written as DNA, the CDR3 is TGTGCCAGTAGTATCCAACACCCGTACGAGCAGTACTTC. This codes for CASSIQHPYEQYF.